Following are 17 T cell receptor beta chains from one sample sequenced in a study of tumor and adjacent non-tumor tissue in lung cancer. The library came from three nested PCR rounds adapted from ARM-PCR protocols. TCRdb used MiXCR to reprocess the multiplex PCR reads, holding one entry per CDR3 protein. The table lists 90,000 to 100,000 distinct CDR3 sequences, roughly 78% of them singletons. This sample's RNA came from whole unsorted tissue. Distant lung tissue was collected more than 3 cm away from the tumor edge. Source material: distant non-tumor lung tissue. These receptors all come from a man aged 55 to 70 with small cell lung cancer.

The chain combines TRBV4-1 with TRBJ2-2, with D perhaps TRBD1 (7 bases). Trimming took 4 bases from V and 5 from J, leaving 23 bases between them. CDR1 is MGHRA and CDR2 is YSYEKL in the germline V gene. The CDR3 is 18 amino acids. The CDR3 region has the DNA TGCGCCAGCAGCCTAGATGCGGGACAGAGGGCTGGAACCGGGGAGCTGTTTTTT. This sequence encodes CASSLDAGQRAGTGELFF.

In this sample, this clonotype turned up once. In this CDR3 the conserved last residue, phenylalanine or tryptophan, is missing, so a read error is likely. Because the CDR3's place on the DNA is in doubt, the DNA is left out and the CDR3 is given as listed by TCRdb. The chain links TRBV6-5 to TRBJ1-1; TRBD1 reflects the table's D call only, with no check against the DNA. The CDR3 is 15 amino acids long, termini counted. Germline V gene data show CDR1 as MNHEY and CDR2 as SVGAGI. CDR3 sequence reads: CASSAYSQGNTEALS.

Only one count was recorded for this clonotype. A read error may account for a junction end that differs from germline. The genes are TRBV29-1 and TRBJ1-1, with no clear D. The CDR3 spans 14 residues. CDR1 is SQVTM and CDR2 is ANQGSEA in the germline V gene. This chain's CDR3 is CSIDGPRSRTEVFF. The CDR3 nucleotides are TGCAGCATTGACGGACCCCGAAGTAGAACTGAAGTTTTCTTT.

Details on this clonotype: The CDR3 ends on some other residue instead of the conserved phenylalanine or tryptophan, so this is likely a read error. The chain uses TRBV29-1 and TRBJ2-1, with 7 bases matching TRBD2. Germline CDR1 and CDR2: SQVTM and ANQGSEA. There are 15 residues in the CDR3. CDR3 DNA sequence: TGCACCGTTGTAATTATATCACTAGCGAGTAATGATCAGTTCATC. The encoded protein is CTVVIISLASNDQFI.

To note about this clonotype: One junction end disagrees with the germline gene, perhaps due to a read error. V gene TRBV4-2 combines with J gene TRBJ2-2, with D perhaps matching TRBD1 or TRBD2 (5 bases each). CDR3 size: 16 residues. CDR1 and CDR2 (germline): LGHNA, YNFKEQ. This CDR3 is CARCQDLRGNTGEMFF. The CDR3 DNA sequence: TGTGCCAGATGCCAAGATCTGAGGGGCAACACCGGGGAGATGTTTTTT.

This clonotype was detected a few times. This could be a read error, since a much larger clone is one nucleotide away. This chain uses TRBV12-3 or TRBV12-4 with TRBJ1-1; D is uncertain. The CDR3 sequence is 13 residues long. The CDR3 region has the DNA TGTGTCAGCAGTTTTTACAGGAACACTGAAGCTTTCTTT. Its translation: CVSSFYRNTEAFF.

This chain connects TRBV11-3 to TRBJ2-1; 9 nucleotides match TRBD1. Germline V gene sequence: CDR1 SGHNT, CDR2 YENEEA. The length of the CDR3 is 16 residues. Trimming at V came to 5 bases and at J to 12 bases, leaving 17 bases not matched to a gene. The CDR3 here is CASSLGDRVDMATQFF. In DNA, the CDR3 is TGTGCCAGCAGCCTGGGGGACAGGGTGGATATGGCTACGCAGTTCTTC. The full variable domain, in which reference TRBV11-3 and TRBJ2-1 provide the parts outside the CDR3, is EAGVVQSPRYKIIEKKQPVAFWCNPISGHNTLYWYLQNLGQGPELLIRYENEEAVDDSQLPKDRFSAERLKGVDSTLKIQPAELGDSAVYLCASSLGDRVDMATQFFGPGTRLTVL.

The chain couples TRBV5-1 to TRBJ2-7, with D perhaps matching TRBD1 or TRBD2 (7 bases each). Per the germline V gene, CDR1 is SGHRS and CDR2 is YFSETQ. The CDR3 covers 14 residues. V gave up 7 bases and J gave up 2 bases, with 16 bases separating them. The CDR3 nucleotides read TGCGCCAGCGGAGAAGCAGGGGGGGCCTACGAGCAGTACTTC. Translation gives CASGEAGGAYEQYF. Looking up the rest from reference TRBV5-1 and TRBJ2-7 gives the full variable domain: KAGVTQTPRYLIKTRGQQVTLSCSPISGHRSVSWYQQTPGQGLQFLFEYFSETQRNKGNFPGRFSGRQFSNSRSEMNVSTLELGDSALYLCASGEAGGAYEQYFGPGTRLTVT.

The genes are TRBV5-6 and TRBJ2-6, with no clear D. Germline CDR1 SGHDT, CDR2 YYEEEE. Trimming cost V 6 bases and J 4 bases, with 14 bases left between them. The CDR3 consists of 15 residues. In DNA form, the CDR3 reads TGTGCCAGCAACTTATACAATTCCGGGGCCAACGTCCTGACTTTC. Encoded protein: CASNLYNSGANVLTF.

The chain combines TRBV7-2 with TRBJ1-2; D might be TRBD1 (6 bases). Looked up from germline, CDR1 is SGHTA and CDR2 is FQGNSA. The V end lost 5 bases, the J end lost 7 bases, and 14 bases lay between the germline ends. The CDR3 covers 13 residues. The CDR3 sequence: CTSSTGGGFGYTF. The CDR3 nucleotides read TGTACCAGCAGCACTGGGGGGGGCTTTGGCTACACCTTC.

This clonotype was counted between two and nine times. CDR3 DNA sequence: TGCAGTGCTAGCGGGATTCGACCCTCCTACAATGAGCAGTTCTTC. Protein: CSASGIRPSYNEQFF. The chain joins TRBV20-1 to TRBJ2-1; a possible D gene is TRBD2 (5 bases). This CDR3 is built from 15 residues. Germline V CDR1 and CDR2: DFQATT, SNEGSKA (reference sequence). Trimming shortened V by 3 bases and J by 0 bases, and 12 bases separated the two germline ends.

Notes on this clonotype: The final CDR3 position lacks the conserved phenylalanine or tryptophan, pointing to a likely read error. The limits of the CDR3 on the DNA are not certain, so only TCRdb's listed CDR3 is given. The chain carries TRBV4-1 and TRBJ2-2; the D segment call TRBD1 is taken from the table without a DNA check. Germline CDR1 is MGHRA and CDR2 is YSYEKL. Termini included, the CDR3 measures 15 amino acids. CDR3 residues: CAISSRGTYTGELFI.

This clonotype has a count of ten or more. The chain is built from TRBV6-5 and TRBJ2-4; 7 nucleotides line up with TRBD2. V lost 8 bases to trimming and J lost 7 bases; unmatched junction nucleotides: 8. Germline values: CDR1 MNHEY, CDR2 SVGAGI. The CDR3 is 13 residues long. The CDR3 loop reads CASRDAGVNIQYF. CDR3 bases: TGTGCCAGCCGGGATGCGGGAGTCAACATTCAGTACTTC.

Points on this clonotype: As the CDR3 is not closed by the conserved phenylalanine or tryptophan, this likely results from a read error. The chain couples TRBV5-5 to TRBJ1-5; tentative D call: TRBD1 (5 bases). Looked up from germline, CDR1 is SGHKS and CDR2 is YYEKEE (reference sequence). V was clipped by 6 bases and J by 11 bases, with 21 bases between them. The CDR3 sequence is 14 residues long. The CDR3 DNA sequence: TGTGCCAGCAACCGATTAGGGGACGTGCAGTCCCAGCATTTG. Protein sequence: CASNRLGDVQSQHL.

A remark on this clonotype: In this CDR3 the conserved last residue, phenylalanine or tryptophan, is missing, so a read error is likely. The chain is built from TRBV6-6 and TRBJ2-3, with D possibly being TRBD1 (6 bases). V was trimmed by 5 bases and J by 0 bases, leaving 12 bases between them. Per the germline V gene, CDR1 is MNHNY and CDR2 is SVGAGI (reference sequence). CDR3 length: 15 residues. The CDR3, as DNA: TGTGCCAGCAGTCCTGACAGGCCGAGCACAGATACGCAGTATTTG. Amino acids: CASSPDRPSTDTQYL.

Notes on this clonotype: One junction end disagrees with the germline gene, perhaps due to a read error. The rearrangement joins TRBV4-1 to TRBJ2-1; D gene uncertain. The CDR3 has 13 amino acids. Per the germline V gene, CDR1 is MGHRA and CDR2 is YSYEKL. CDR3 in amino acids: CPSSQGMSEEQFF. The CDR3 nucleotides read TGTCCCAGCAGCCAAGGAATGTCAGAGGAGCAGTTCTTC.

The genes are TRBV4-2 and TRBJ2-5; D unclear. The CDR3 covers 13 residues. Germline V gene sequence: CDR1 LGHNA, CDR2 YNFKEQ. CDR3 DNA sequence: TGTGCAATCACCCAAGAAGCAGAAGAGACCCAGTACTTC. It specifies CAITQEAEETQYF.